This T cell receptor beta chain was found in a study of persistence of HIV-infected CD4 T cells. At the level of the study: Donors were ART-treated; their CMV- and Gag-responding CD4+ T cells were isolated.

Concerning this clone: Antigen unknown.

Study-level points and caveats: CMV- and Gag-responding cells had lower TCRbeta richness than CD3/CD28-responding cells. Antigen-responding cells were enriched for degenerate expanded CDR3beta sequences.

The CDR3 contains 15 residues. With 5 bases removed from V and 0 bases from J, the gap between germline ends came to 11 bases. CDR1 is SNHLY and CDR2 is FYNNEI in the germline V gene. The immunoSEQ assay was version 4, run in survey mode. TCRdb's copy holds only in-frame clones and misses some; the assay was immunoSEQ multiplex PCR. The table includes approximately 36,000 clones, roughly 84% detected once. Overlapping HIV-1 Gag 15-mer peptides at approximately 0.91 ug per peptide per mL were used. CD40L/CD69 double-negative CD45RO-high memory CD4+ T cells were collected. Anti-CD28/CD49d costimulation, CD40-blocking antibody and enfuvirtide were given to CD8-depleted PBMCs for 18 hours.

The specimen comprised cultured CD4+ T cells from PBMCs, sampled from a patient who received antiretroviral therapy. This chain uses TRBV2 with TRBJ1-5, with D possibly TRBD1 on 5 matching bases. The TCR sequence derives from an adult with HIV. The donor label of this sample is uncertain. CDR3 residues: CASSSQGYSNQPQHF. The CDR3 DNA follows: TGTGCCAGCAGTTCCCAGGGCTATAGCAATCAGCCCCAGCATTTT.